This T cell receptor (beta chain) was captured in a study of blood T cell repertoires in COVID-19. Here immunoSEQ multiplex PCR was the method, and the copy in TCRdb shows in-frame clones only, minus some. The sample consists of under 250,000 clones, approximately 80% of them appearing once. This CDR3 comprises 15 residues. With 6 bases clipped from V and 6 bases from J, the junction kept 9 bases outside the gene matches. Germline assignment: CDR1 SEHNR and CDR2 FQNEAQ (reference sequence). The TCR originated in a woman in her late teens or twenties with acute or convalescent COVID-19. Sequenced material: peripheral blood. This sequence joins TRBV7-9 and TRBJ2-3, with TRBD1 identical over 10 bases. The CDR3 loop reads CASSYRDRGWDTQYF. CDR3 in DNA: TGTGCCAGCAGTTACCGGGACAGGGGTTGGGATACGCAGTATTTT.